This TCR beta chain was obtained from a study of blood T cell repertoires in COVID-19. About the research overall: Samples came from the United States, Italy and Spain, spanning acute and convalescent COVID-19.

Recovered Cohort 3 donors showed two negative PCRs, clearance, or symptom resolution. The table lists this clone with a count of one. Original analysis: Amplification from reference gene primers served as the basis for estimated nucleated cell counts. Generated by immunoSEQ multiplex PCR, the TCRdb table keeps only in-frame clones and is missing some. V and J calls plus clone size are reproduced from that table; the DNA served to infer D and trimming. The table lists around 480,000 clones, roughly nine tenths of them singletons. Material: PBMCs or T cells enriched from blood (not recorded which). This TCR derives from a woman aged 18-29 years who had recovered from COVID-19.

The CDR3 region has the DNA TGCGCCAGCAGCCACGGAGGCAAGAGCTCTGGAAACACCATATATTTT. It translates to CASSHGGKSSGNTIYF. This chain joins TRBV4-1 and TRBJ1-3; D gene ambiguous. Germline V gives CDR1 MGHRA, CDR2 YSYEKL. Trimming took 3 bases from V and 0 from J, leaving 12 bases between them. CDR3 length equals 16 residues.